This T cell receptor (beta chain) was profiled in a study of T cell changes during pregnancy in multiple sclerosis. Using immunoSEQ multiplex PCR, the repertoire was profiled, and TCRdb retains in-frame clones only, with some absent. The sample contains 18,000 or so clones, about 89% of which appear only once. Germline CDR1 and CDR2: MNHNS and SASEGT. J was trimmed by 1 base and V by 2 bases; bases with no gene match: 4. The CDR3 runs to 16 residues. This TCR was recovered from a female donor in good health, enrolled as a control in a pregnancy study. The chain employs TRBV6-1 and TRBJ2-2, with 7 bases fitting TRBD2. The sample was CD8+ T cells from peripheral blood mononuclear cells, taken in the second trimester of pregnancy. The CDR3, as DNA: TGTGCCAGCAGTGAACAACCGGGAGGGAACACCGGGGAGCTGTTTTTT. Protein: CASSEQPGGNTGELFF.